The next 2 T cell receptor beta chains were all read from a single sample in a study of T cells in localized non-small cell lung cancer. Some clones are missing from TCRdb's copy, which holds only in-frame ones; the method was immunoSEQ multiplex PCR. The table shows some 38,000 clones, with 70% to 90% occurring only once. The source was peripheral blood mononuclear cells, collected before any cancer treatment. These receptors were taken from a male donor at least 60 years old with stage II lung adenocarcinoma.

This chain connects TRBV6-6 to TRBJ1-1; the D is unclear. The CDR3 spans 14 residues. CDR1 is MNHNY, CDR2 SVGAGI, per germline (reference sequence). With 2 bases removed from V and 4 bases from J, the gap between germline ends came to 11 bases. This CDR3 is CASSYVEGATEAFF. The DNA for the CDR3 is TGTGCCAGCAGTTACGTGGAGGGTGCCACTGAAGCTTTCTTT.

This chain links TRBV30 with TRBJ2-1; no firm D call. Trimming removed 4 bases from V and 6 bases from J, with 10 bases in between. This CDR3 has 12 residues. CDR1 is GTSNPN and CDR2 is SVGIG in the germline V gene (reference sequence). CDR3 region: CAWKRDGNEQFF. For the CDR3, the DNA is TGTGCCTGGAAGAGAGATGGCAATGAGCAGTTCTTC.